The 14 T cell receptor beta chains below come from one sample, sequenced in a study of T cell responses to AZD1222 COVID-19 vaccine. Clones were read by immunoSEQ multiplex PCR, and TCRdb kept only the in-frame ones, dropping some. The table lists over 100,000 clones, about 85% of them singletons. The sequenced sample was peripheral blood, obtained on day 0 of AZD1222 vaccination. The origin of the receptors is an adult in good health.

V gene TRBV7-9 combines with J gene TRBJ2-2; 7 bases are shared with TRBD2. There are 14 residues in the CDR3. CDR1 is SEHNR and CDR2 is FQNEAQ in the germline V gene (reference sequence). The V segment lost 5 bases and the J segment 6 bases; nucleotides outside the gene matches: 6. The CDR3: CASSPNGLAGELFF. The CDR3 DNA reads as TGTGCCAGCAGCCCCAACGGACTAGCCGGGGAGCTGTTTTTT.

The chain employs TRBV6-5 and TRBJ1-6; possible D gene TRBD1, 5 bases. The CDR3 totals 15 residues. V was clipped by 5 bases and J by 9 bases, with 17 bases between them. Germline CDR1 reads MNHEY; CDR2 reads SVGAGI. Here the CDR3 DNA reads TGTGCCAGCAGTCCCCTTCAGGGTCTTGGTTCACCCCTCCACTTT. Its protein product is CASSPLQGLGSPLHF.

The chain carries TRBV7-3 and TRBJ2-5, with TRBD2 as a possible D gene (6 bases). CDR3 length equals 15 residues. CDR1 SGHTA and CDR2 FQGTGA come from the germline V gene. Deletions cut 5 bases from V and 5 bases from J, with 18 bases between. CDR3 sequence reads: CASSPRGGTEETQYF. The CDR3 nucleotides read TGTGCCAGCAGCCCCCGGGGTGGGACTGAGGAGACCCAGTACTTC.

For the CDR3, the DNA is TGTGCCAGCAGTTACTCTCTAGGACAGGGCTATGGCTACACCTTC. Translating gives CASSYSLGQGYGYTF. V is TRBV6-5 and J is TRBJ1-2, with TRBD1 matching 8 bases. Per germline, CDR1 MNHEY and CDR2 SVGAGI. The junction had 4 bases not matched to a gene; V was cut back by 0 bases and J by 4 bases. This CDR3 comprises 15 residues.

The chain joins TRBV2 to TRBJ1-1; a possible D gene is TRBD1 (6 bases). V lost 7 bases and J lost 1, with 10 bases in between. Germline values: CDR1 SNHLY, CDR2 FYNNEI. This CDR3 region has 13 residues. CDR3 sequence: CASNRVTNTEAFF. DNA of the CDR3: TGTGCCAGCAACAGGGTTACGAACACTGAAGCTTTCTTT.

The chain employs TRBV18 and TRBJ2-1; 7 nucleotides line up with TRBD2. This CDR3 is 17 amino acids long. CDR1 and CDR2 from the germline V gene are KGHSH and LQKENI. Unmatched junction bases numbered 11, after V lost 6 bases and J lost 0 bases. The CDR3 nucleotides are TGTGCCAGCTCCCTGTCACCGGGCGGGAGCTCCTACAATGAGCAGTTCTTC. Translating it yields CASSLSPGGSSYNEQFF.

The gene calls are TRBV11-3 and TRBJ1-5, with D unresolved. This CDR3 is built from 18 residues. The V end was cut by 3 bases, the J end by 5 bases, with 23 bases between. From germline, CDR1 is SGHNT and CDR2 YENEEA. CDR3 DNA: TGTGCCAGCAGCTTGAAACCGGGATCCTTATTCTGTTATCAGCCCCAGCATTTT. It specifies CASSLKPGSLFCYQPQHF. Combining the CDR3 with reference TRBV11-3 and TRBJ1-5 gives the whole variable domain EAGVVQSPRYKIIEKKQPVAFWCNPISGHNTLYWYLQNLGQGPELLIRYENEEAVDDSQLPKDRFSAERLKGVDSTLKIQPAELGDSAVYLCASSLKPGSLFCYQPQHFGDGTRLSIL.

The DNA of the CDR3 is TGCGCCAGCAGCCAAGACCGGGACTATCCCCGAGGGGAGCTGTTTTTT. It codes for CASSQDRDYPRGELFF. The rearrangement uses TRBV4-1 and TRBJ2-2; 7 bases are a match to TRBD2. The CDR3 loop spans 16 amino acids. CDR1 and CDR2 from the germline V gene are MGHRA and YSYEKL. The V segment lost 0 bases and the J segment 8 bases; nucleotides outside the gene matches: 9.

The chain uses TRBV2 and TRBJ2-7; 10 bases map to TRBD1. This CDR3 comprises 15 residues. CDR1 is SNHLY, CDR2 FYNNEI, per germline. The ends lost 5 bases at V and 8 bases at J; junction bases unmatched: 12. DNA for the CDR3: TGTGCCAGCAGTAGAGTCCAAGGACAGGGGGATAAGCAGTACTTC. The encoded protein is CASSRVQGQGDKQYF.

This clone occurred once. The rearrangement uses TRBV24-1 and TRBJ2-1; a possible D gene is TRBD1 (6 bases). The CDR3 is 16 residues long. V was cut by 5 bases and J by 5 bases, with 18 bases left in between. Germline CDR1 KGHDR, CDR2 SFDVKD. DNA of the CDR3: TGTGCCACCAGTGCCGCTCAGGGGCGGACGGACAATGAGCAGTTCTTC. Encoded protein: CATSAAQGRTDNEQFF.

The chain's CDR3 is CASRGQGMNTEAFF. DNA for the CDR3: TGTGCCAGCAGGGGACAGGGTATGAACACTGAAGCTTTCTTT. The chain carries TRBV6-5 and TRBJ1-1, with TRBD1 identical over 9 bases. The CDR3 has 14 amino acids. Germline V gene sequence: CDR1 MNHEY, CDR2 SVGAGI. After removal of 6 bases from V and 0 bases from J, the junction contained 2 bases not matched to a gene.

The chain carries TRBV28 and TRBJ1-4; D call uncertain. V lost 8 bases and J 1 base, leaving 8 bases between the germline ends. CDR1 is MDHEN and CDR2 is SYDVKM in the germline V gene. This CDR3 has 13 amino acids. The DNA of the CDR3 is TGTGCCAGCCTCGACATAACTAATGAAAAACTGTTTTTT. Its translation is CASLDITNEKLFF.

The V gene is TRBV19, the J gene TRBJ2-1; 9 bases are a match to TRBD2. The length of the CDR3 is 13 residues. With 7 bases clipped from V and 4 bases from J, the junction kept 2 bases outside the gene matches. The germline V gene has CDR1 LNHDA and CDR2 SQIVND (reference sequence). The CDR3: CASTSGRYNEQFF. For the CDR3, the DNA is TGTGCCAGTACAAGCGGGAGGTACAATGAGCAGTTCTTC.

This chain uses TRBV5-4 with TRBJ2-5; weak D call: TRBD1 (6 bases). Germline assignment: CDR1 SGHNT and CDR2 YYREEE (reference sequence). The CDR3 loop spans 16 amino acids. Trimming left V 4 bases short and J 2 bases short, with 18 bases between. The CDR3 here is CASSTATRTVQETQYF. In DNA form, the CDR3 reads TGTGCCAGCAGCACCGCTACGAGGACAGTGCAAGAGACCCAGTACTTC. Variable domain in full (rest from reference TRBV5-4 and TRBJ2-5): ETGVTQSPTHLIKTRGQQVTLRCSSQSGHNTVSWYQQALGQGPQFIFQYYREEENGRGNFPPRFSGLQFPNYSSELNVNALELDDSALYLCASSTATRTVQETQYFGPGTRLLVL.